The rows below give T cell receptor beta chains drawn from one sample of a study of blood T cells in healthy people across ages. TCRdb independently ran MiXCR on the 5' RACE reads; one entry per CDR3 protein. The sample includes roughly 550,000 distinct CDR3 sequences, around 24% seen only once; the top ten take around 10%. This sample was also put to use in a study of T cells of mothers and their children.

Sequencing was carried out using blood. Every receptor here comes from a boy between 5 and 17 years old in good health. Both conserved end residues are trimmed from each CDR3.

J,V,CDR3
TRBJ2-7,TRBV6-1,ASSEVLGNGYEQY
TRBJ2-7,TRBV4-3,ASSQDNKGTAYEQY
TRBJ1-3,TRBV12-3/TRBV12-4,ASSLGLSNTIY
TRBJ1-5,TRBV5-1,ASSLTGLDNQPQH
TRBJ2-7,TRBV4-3,ASSQGTAGEQY
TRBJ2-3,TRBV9,ASSVAGDTQY
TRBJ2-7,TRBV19,ASSIEGTPGFGEQY
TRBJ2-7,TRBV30,AWSTVPAGEQY
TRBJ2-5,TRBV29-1,SVGRLSQETQY
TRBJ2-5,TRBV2,ASSEGGWSSRGFRETQY
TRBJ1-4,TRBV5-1,ASSTTGQPNEKLF
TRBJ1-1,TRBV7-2,ASSFARGNTEAF
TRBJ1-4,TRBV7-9,ASRDSGGADEKLF
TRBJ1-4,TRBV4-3,ASSQDRGTFEKLF